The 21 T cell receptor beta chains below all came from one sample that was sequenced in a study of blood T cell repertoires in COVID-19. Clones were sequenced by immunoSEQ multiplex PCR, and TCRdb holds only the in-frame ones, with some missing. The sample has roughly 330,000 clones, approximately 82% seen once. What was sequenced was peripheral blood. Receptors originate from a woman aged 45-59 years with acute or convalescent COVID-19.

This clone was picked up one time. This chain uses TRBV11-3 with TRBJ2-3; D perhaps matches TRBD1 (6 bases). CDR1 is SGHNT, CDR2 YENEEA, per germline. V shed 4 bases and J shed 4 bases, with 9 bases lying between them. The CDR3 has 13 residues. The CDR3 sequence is CASSSRGPDTQYF. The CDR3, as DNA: TGTGCCAGCAGCTCCAGGGGTCCAGATACGCAGTATTTT.

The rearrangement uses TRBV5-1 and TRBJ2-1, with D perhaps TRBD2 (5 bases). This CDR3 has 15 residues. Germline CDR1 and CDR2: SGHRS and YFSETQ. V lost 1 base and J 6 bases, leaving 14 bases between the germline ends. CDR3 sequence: CASSLTEVRGNEQFF. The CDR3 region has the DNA TGCGCCAGCAGCTTGACGGAGGTCCGGGGCAATGAGCAGTTCTTC. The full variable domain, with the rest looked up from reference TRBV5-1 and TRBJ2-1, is KAGVTQTPRYLIKTRGQQVTLSCSPISGHRSVSWYQQTPGQGLQFLFEYFSETQRNKGNFPGRFSGRQFSNSRSEMNVSTLELGDSALYLCASSLTEVRGNEQFFGPGTRLTVL.

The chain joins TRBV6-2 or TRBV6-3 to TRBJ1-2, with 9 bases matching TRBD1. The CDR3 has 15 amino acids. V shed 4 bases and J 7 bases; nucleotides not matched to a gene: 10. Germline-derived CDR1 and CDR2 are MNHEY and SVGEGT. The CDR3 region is CASSLLRDRVFGYTF. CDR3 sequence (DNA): TGTGCCAGCAGTTTGTTAAGGGACAGGGTGTTTGGCTACACCTTC.

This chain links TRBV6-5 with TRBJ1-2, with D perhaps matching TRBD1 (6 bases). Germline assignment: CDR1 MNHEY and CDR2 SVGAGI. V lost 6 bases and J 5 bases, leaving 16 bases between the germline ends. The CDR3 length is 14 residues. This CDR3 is CASRRPGTPYGYTF. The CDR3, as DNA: TGTGCCAGCAGGCGCCCTGGGACACCATATGGCTACACCTTC.

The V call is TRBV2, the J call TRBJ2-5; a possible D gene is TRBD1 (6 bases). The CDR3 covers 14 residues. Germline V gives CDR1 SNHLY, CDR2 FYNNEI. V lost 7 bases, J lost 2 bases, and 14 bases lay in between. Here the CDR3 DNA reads TGTGCCAGCACTAGAGAGGACAGTCAAGAGACCCAGTACTTC. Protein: CASTREDSQETQYF.

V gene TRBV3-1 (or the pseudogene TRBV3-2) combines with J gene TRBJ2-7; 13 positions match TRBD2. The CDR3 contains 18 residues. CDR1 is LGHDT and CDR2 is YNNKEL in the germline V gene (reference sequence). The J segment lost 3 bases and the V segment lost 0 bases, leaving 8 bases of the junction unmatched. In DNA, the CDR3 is TGTGCCAGCAGCCAAGATACTAGCGGGAGGGCCGGCTACTACGAGCAGTACTTC. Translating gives CASSQDTSGRAGYYEQYF.

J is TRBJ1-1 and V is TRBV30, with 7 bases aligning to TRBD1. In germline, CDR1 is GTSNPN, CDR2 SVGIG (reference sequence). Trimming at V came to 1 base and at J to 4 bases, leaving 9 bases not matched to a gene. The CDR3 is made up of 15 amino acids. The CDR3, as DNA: TGTGCCTGGAGTGGACACATAGGGGGCGGCACTGAAGCTTTCTTT. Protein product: CAWSGHIGGGTEAFF.

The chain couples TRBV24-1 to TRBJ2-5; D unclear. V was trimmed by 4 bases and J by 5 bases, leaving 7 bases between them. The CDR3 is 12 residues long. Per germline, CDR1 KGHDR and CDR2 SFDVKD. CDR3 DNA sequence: TGTGCCACCAGTGACACAGTGGAGACCCAGTACTTC. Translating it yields CATSDTVETQYF.

The CDR3 loop reads CATSRGRGGNQPQHF. DNA of the CDR3: TGTGCCACCAGCAGAGGACGGGGGGGCAATCAGCCCCAGCATTTT. J is TRBJ1-5 and V is TRBV15, with D tentatively TRBD1 (5 bases). The CDR3 runs 15 residues. V dropped 1 base and J dropped 2 bases, with 9 bases sitting between them. Germline V CDR1 and CDR2: LNHNV, YYDKDF (reference sequence).

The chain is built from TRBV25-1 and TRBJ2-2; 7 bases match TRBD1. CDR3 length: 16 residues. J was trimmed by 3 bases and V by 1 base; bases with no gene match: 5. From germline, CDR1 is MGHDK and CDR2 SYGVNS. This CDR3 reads CASSESTGTDTGELFF. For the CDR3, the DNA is TGTGCCAGCAGTGAATCGACAGGGACGGACACCGGGGAGCTGTTTTTT. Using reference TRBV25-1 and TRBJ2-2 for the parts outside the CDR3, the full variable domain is EADIYQTPRYLVIGTGKKITLECSQTMGHDKMYWYQQDPGMELHLIHYSYGVNSTEKGDLSSESTVSRIRTEHFPLTLESARPSHTSQYLCASSESTGTDTGELFFGEGSRLTVL.

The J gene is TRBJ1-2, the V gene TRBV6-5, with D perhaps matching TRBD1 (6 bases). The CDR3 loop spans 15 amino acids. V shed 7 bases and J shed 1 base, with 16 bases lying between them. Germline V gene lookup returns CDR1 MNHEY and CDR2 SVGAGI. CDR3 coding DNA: TGTGCCAGCACCGACGGTGGCAGGGGTAACTATGGCTACACCTTC. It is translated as CASTDGGRGNYGYTF.

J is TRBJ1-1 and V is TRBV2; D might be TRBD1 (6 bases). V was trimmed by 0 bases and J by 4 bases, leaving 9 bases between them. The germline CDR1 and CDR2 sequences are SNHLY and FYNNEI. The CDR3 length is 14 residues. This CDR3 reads CASSEAADSTEAFF. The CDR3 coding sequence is TGTGCCAGCAGTGAAGCGGCGGACAGCACTGAAGCTTTCTTT.

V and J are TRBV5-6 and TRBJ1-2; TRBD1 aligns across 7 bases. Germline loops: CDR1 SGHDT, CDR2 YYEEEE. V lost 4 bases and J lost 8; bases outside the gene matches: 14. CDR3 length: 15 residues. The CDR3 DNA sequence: TGTGCCAGCAGCCGCCGTCGACAGGGCTATTCGGGCTACACCTTC. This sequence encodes CASSRRRQGYSGYTF.

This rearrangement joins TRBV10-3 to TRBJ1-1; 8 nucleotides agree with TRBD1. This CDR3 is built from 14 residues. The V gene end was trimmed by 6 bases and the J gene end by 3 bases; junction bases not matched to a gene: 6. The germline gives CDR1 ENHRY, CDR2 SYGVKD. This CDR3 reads CAIRATGDYTEAFF. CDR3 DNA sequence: TGTGCCATCAGGGCGACAGGGGATTACACTGAAGCTTTCTTT.

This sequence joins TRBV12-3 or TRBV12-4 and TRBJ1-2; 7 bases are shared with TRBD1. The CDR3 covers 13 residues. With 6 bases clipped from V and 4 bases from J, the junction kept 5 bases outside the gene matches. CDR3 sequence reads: CASRQGWGYGYTF. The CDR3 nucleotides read TGTGCCAGCAGACAGGGGTGGGGCTATGGCTACACCTTC.

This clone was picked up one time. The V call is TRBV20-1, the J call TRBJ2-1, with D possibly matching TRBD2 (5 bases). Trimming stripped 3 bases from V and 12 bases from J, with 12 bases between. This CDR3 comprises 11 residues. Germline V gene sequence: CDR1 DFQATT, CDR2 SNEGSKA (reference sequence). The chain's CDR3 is CSARDSQVQFF. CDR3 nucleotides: TGCAGTGCTAGGGACTCCCAAGTGCAGTTCTTC.

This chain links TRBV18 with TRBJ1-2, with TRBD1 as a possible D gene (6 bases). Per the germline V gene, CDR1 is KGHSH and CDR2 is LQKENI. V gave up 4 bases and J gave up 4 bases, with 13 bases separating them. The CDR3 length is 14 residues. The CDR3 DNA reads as TGTGCCAGCTCACTGGACAGAGCTAGCTATGGCTACACCTTC. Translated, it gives CASSLDRASYGYTF.

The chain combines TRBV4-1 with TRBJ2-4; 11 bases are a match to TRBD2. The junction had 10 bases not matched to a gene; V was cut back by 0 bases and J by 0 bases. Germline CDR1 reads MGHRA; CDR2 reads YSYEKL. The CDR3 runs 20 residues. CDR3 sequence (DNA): TGCGCCAGCAGCCAAGAGGATGGTAGCGGGAGGGCCGCAGCCAAAAACATTCAGTACTTC. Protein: CASSQEDGSGRAAAKNIQYF.

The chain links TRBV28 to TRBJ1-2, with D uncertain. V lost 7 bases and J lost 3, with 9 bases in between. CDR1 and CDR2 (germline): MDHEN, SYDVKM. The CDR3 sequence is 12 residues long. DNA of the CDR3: TGTGCCAGCACCCCTCGGGACTATGGCTACACCTTC. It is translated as CASTPRDYGYTF.

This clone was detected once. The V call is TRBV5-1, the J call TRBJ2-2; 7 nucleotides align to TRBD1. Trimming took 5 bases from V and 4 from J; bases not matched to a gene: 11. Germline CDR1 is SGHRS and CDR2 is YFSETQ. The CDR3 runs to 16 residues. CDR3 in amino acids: CASRPTGASGTGELFF. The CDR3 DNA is TGCGCCAGCAGACCAACAGGGGCCAGTGGCACCGGGGAGCTGTTTTTT.

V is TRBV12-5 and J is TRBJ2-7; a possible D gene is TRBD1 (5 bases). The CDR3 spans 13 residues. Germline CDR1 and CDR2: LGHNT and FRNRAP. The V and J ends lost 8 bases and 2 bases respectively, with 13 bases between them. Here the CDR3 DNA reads TGTGCTAGTACGACAGAGATGACCTACGAGCAGTACTTC. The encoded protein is CASTTEMTYEQYF.